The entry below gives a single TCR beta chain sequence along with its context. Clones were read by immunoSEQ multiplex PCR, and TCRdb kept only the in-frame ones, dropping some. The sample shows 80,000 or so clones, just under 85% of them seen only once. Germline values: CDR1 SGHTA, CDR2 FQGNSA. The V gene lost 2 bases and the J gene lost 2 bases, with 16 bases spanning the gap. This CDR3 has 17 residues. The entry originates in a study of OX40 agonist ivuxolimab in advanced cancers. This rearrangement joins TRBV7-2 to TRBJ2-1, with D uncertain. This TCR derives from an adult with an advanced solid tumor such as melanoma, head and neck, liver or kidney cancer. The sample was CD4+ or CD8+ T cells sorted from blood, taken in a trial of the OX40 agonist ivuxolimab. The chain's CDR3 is CASSLMSPFGTYNEQFF. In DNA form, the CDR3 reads TGTGCCAGCAGCTTAATGTCCCCCTTTGGGACCTACAATGAGCAGTTCTTC.